The present T cell receptor (beta chain) was sequenced within a study of breast tumors, draining lymph nodes, adjacent tissues. General study results and limits: Luminal-like breast cancer showed significantly greater tumor-nontumor repertoire similarity than basal-like breast cancer did. Tumors had less TCR diversity than lymph nodes, more than nontumor tissue.

TCRdb called the multiplex PCR reads again in MiXCR, with one record for every CDR3 protein. The sample includes 130,000 or so distinct CDR3 sequences, around 24% of them seen just once. This CDR3 is 17 amino acids long. The V gene's germline CDR1 is MDHEN and CDR2 SYDVKM. V trimming: 6 bases; J trimming: 5 bases; junction bases outside the gene matches: 8. With regard to this clonotype: What it binds is unknown.

Samples came from axillary lymph nodes draining the breast cancer. What was sequenced was axillary lymph node tissue. The chain uses TRBV28 and TRBJ2-2; 14 bases are a match to TRBD2. The receptor was isolated from a female donor with breast cancer. Some clones in this sample may be carry-over from other donors' samples. The CDR3 region is CASSGTSGRRGTGELFF. In DNA form, the CDR3 reads TGTGCCAGCAGCGGGACTAGCGGGAGACGAGGGACCGGGGAGCTGTTTTTT. The full variable domain, in which reference TRBV28 and TRBJ2-2 provide the parts outside the CDR3, is DVKVTQSSRYLVKRTGEKVFLECVQDMDHENMFWYRQDPGLGLRLIYFSYDVKMKEKGDIPEGYSVSREKKERFSLILESASTNQTSMYLCASSGTSGRRGTGELFFGEGSRLTVL.